These 9 T cell receptor beta chains came from one sample sequenced in a study of CD8 T cells in Susac syndrome. The authors reverse transcribed roughly 0.5 to 1 ug RNA with random hexamers. In TCRdb, the immunoSEQ multiplex PCR reads were re-called with MiXCR into one record per CDR3 protein. The sample lists about 400,000 distinct CDR3 sequences, 85% occurring once. Sequencing used CD8+ T cells from PBMCs. Every receptor here comes from a human donor with multiple sclerosis.

In its sample, this clonotype was seen a few times. This sequence joins TRBV14 and TRBJ2-7, with TRBD1 matching 7 bases. The CDR3 covers 13 residues. Unmatched junction bases numbered 8, after V lost 8 bases and J lost 4 bases. CDR1 and CDR2 (germline): SGHDN, FVKESK. CDR3 sequence: CASAAGTVYEQYF. The CDR3 nucleotides read TGTGCCAGCGCCGCCGGGACAGTATACGAGCAGTACTTC. The entire variable domain, with the rest obtained from reference TRBV14 and TRBJ2-7, is as follows: EAGVTQFPSHSVIEKGQTVTLRCDPISGHDNLYWYRRVMGKEIKFLLHFVKESKQDESGMPNNRFLAERTGGTYSTLKVQPAELEDSGVYFCASAAGTVYEQYFGPGTRLTVT.

This clonotype was counted a single time. The J gene is TRBJ1-1, the V gene TRBV3-1; D perhaps matches TRBD1 (6 bases). V gave up 0 bases and J gave up 8 bases, with 13 bases separating them. There are 14 residues in the CDR3. Germline CDR1 LGHDT, CDR2 YNNKEL (reference sequence). The CDR3, as DNA: TGTGCCAGCAGCCAAGATGTCATTGGGACAGAAGCTTTCTTT. It encodes CASSQDVIGTEAFF.

The table lists this clonotype with a count of one. This chain uses TRBV5-1 with TRBJ2-3; 9 nucleotides align to TRBD2. J gave up 4 bases and V 0 bases, and 12 bases lay outside the gene matches. The CDR3 has 18 residues. Germline lookup yields CDR1 SGHRS and CDR2 YFSETQ. Here the CDR3 DNA reads TGCGCCAGCAGCTTGGAATTTGCTAGCGGGGCGGGCTCAGATACGCAGTATTTT. It codes for CASSLEFASGAGSDTQYF.

The rearrangement joins TRBV15 to TRBJ2-1; the match to TRBD2 covers 14 bases. V trimming: 8 bases; J trimming: 8 bases; junction bases outside the gene matches: 14. The length of the CDR3 is 17 residues. CDR1 is LNHNV and CDR2 is YYDKDF in the germline V gene (reference sequence). The CDR3 sequence is CATQDPTSGGDGDEQFF. CDR3 bases: TGTGCCACCCAGGATCCGACTAGCGGGGGGGATGGGGATGAGCAGTTCTTC.

This clonotype was found once. V gene TRBV10-2 combines with J gene TRBJ2-3; perhaps TRBD2 as D (6 bases). Germline-derived CDR1 and CDR2 are WSHSY and SAAADI. CDR3 size: 16 residues. Trimming took off 6 bases at V and 2 bases at J, with 18 bases between the two ends. CDR3 protein: CASSDGPRGFTDTQYF. CDR3 sequence (DNA): TGCGCCAGCAGCGACGGGCCTCGGGGGTTCACAGATACGCAGTATTTT.

The V call is TRBV5-1, the J call TRBJ1-5; D unresolved. This CDR3 has 15 amino acids. V dropped 0 bases and J dropped 0 bases, with 7 bases sitting between them. Germline values: CDR1 SGHRS, CDR2 YFSETQ. The CDR3 loop reads CASSLDGSSNQPQHF. Here the CDR3 DNA reads TGCGCCAGCAGCTTGGACGGTTCTAGCAATCAGCCCCAGCATTTT.

The chain uses TRBV5-1 and TRBJ2-7; no reliable D call. Germline V gene lookup returns CDR1 SGHRS and CDR2 YFSETQ. The CDR3 runs 14 residues. V shed 2 bases and J shed 0 bases, with 9 bases lying between them. The chain's CDR3 is CASSLFVDSYEQYF. As DNA, the CDR3 is TGCGCCAGCAGCTTATTTGTGGACTCCTACGAGCAGTACTTC.

The chain combines TRBV27 with TRBJ2-5, with D tentatively TRBD2 (6 bases). Deletions cut 2 bases from V and 2 bases from J, with 12 bases between. This CDR3 has 15 amino acids. Germline V gives CDR1 MNHEY, CDR2 SMNVEV (reference sequence). The CDR3 spells CASSLVAGGQETQYF. CDR3 DNA: TGTGCCAGCAGTTTAGTAGCCGGGGGACAAGAGACCCAGTACTTC.

The genes are TRBV27 and TRBJ2-7; 8 positions agree with TRBD1. This CDR3 is 15 amino acids long. Germline CDR1 and CDR2: MNHEY and SMNVEV (reference sequence). Losses at the gene ends were 0 bases for V and 7 bases for J; bases not matched to a gene: 8. CDR3 protein: CASSLSFGQGFEQYF. The CDR3 DNA follows: TGTGCCAGCAGTTTATCTTTCGGACAGGGTTTTGAGCAGTACTTC.